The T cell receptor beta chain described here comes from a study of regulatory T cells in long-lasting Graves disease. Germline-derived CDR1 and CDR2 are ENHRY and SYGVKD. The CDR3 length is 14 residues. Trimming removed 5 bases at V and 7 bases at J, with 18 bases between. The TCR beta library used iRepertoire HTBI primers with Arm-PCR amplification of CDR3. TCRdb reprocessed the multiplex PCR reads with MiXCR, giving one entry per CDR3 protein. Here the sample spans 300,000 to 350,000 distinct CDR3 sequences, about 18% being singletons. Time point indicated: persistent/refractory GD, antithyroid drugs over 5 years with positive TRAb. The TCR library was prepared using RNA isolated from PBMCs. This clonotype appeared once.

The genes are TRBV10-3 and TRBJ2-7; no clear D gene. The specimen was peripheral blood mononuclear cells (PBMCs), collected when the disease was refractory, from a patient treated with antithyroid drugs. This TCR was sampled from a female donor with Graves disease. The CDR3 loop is CAISPGTENPEQYF. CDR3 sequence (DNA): TGTGCCATCAGTCCGGGCACAGAAAACCCAGAGCAGTACTTC.